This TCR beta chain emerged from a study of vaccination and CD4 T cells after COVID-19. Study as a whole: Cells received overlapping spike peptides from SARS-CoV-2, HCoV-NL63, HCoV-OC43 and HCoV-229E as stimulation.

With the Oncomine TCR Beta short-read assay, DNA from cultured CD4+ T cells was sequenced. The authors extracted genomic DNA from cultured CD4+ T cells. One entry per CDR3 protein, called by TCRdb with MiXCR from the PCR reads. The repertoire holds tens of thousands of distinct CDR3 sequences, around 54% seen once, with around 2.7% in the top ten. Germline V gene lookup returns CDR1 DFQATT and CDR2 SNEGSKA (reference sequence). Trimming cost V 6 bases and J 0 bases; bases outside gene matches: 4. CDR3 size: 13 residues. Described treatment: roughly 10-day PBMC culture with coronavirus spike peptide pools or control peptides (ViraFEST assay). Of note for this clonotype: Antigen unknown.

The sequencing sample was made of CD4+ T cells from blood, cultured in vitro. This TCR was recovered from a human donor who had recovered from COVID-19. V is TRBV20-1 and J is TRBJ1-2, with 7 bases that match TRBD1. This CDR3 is CSARQGTNYGYTF. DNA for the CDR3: TGCAGTGCCAGACAGGGAACTAACTATGGCTACACCTTC.